This T cell receptor beta chain was captured in a study of CD8 T cells in Susac syndrome. The CDR3 is 12 amino acids. CDR1 is SGHDN and CDR2 is FVKESK in the germline V gene. The V end lost 4 bases, the J end lost 0 bases, and 3 bases lay between the germline ends. The RNA input was roughly 0.5 to 1 ug, and it was reverse transcribed with random hexamers. A multiplex approach, immunoSEQ multiplex PCR, amplified TCR beta CDR3 across 54 Vbeta and 13 Jbeta. TCRdb fed the immunoSEQ multiplex PCR reads into MiXCR, producing one record per CDR3 protein. Among 100,000 to 150,000 distinct CDR3 sequences, over 90% were seen once, and the ten largest hold roughly 0.3%. Sequencing of TCR beta was performed on blood CD8+ T cells and on blood CD4+ T cells. Treatment-naive patients with stable or active relapsing-remitting disease served as multiple sclerosis controls. Bulk CD8+ and CD4+ cells came from magnetic negative isolation; CD8+ TEMRA by FACS.

The chain is built from TRBV14 and TRBJ1-2, with unresolved D. This receptor was obtained from a human donor with multiple sclerosis. The sample taken for sequencing was CD8+ T cells from PBMCs. CDR3 residues: CASSLANYGYTF. The CDR3 bases are TGTGCCAGCAGCCTAGCTAACTATGGCTACACCTTC. Supplemented by reference TRBV14 and TRBJ1-2, the full variable domain reads EAGVTQFPSHSVIEKGQTVTLRCDPISGHDNLYWYRRVMGKEIKFLLHFVKESKQDESGMPNNRFLAERTGGTYSTLKVQPAELEDSGVYFCASSLANYGYTFGSGTRLTVV.